Listed here are 23 T cell receptor beta chains from one sample, sequenced in a study of CD8+ T cells in alopecia areata. Specified treatment: oral pan-JAK inhibitor, 5-10 mg twice daily. Researchers gathered lesional scalp punch biopsies and peripheral blood from patients with alopecia areata. cDNA prepared by RNA extraction and subsequent reverse transcription served as the template for sequencing. Libraries were prepared by immunoSEQ multiplex PCR; TCRdb keeps only in-frame clonotypes and omits some of them. The sample consists of under 4,000 clones, roughly three quarters of them appearing once. This sample comprised skin, obtained at week 24, from a patient treated with tofacitinib. These receptors were obtained from a human donor with alopecia areata.

The chain combines TRBV4-1 with TRBJ1-6, with TRBD1 matching 8 bases. The V gene's germline CDR1 is MGHRA and CDR2 YSYEKL. The V and J ends lost 0 bases and 3 bases, in that order; junction bases with no gene match: 10. This CDR3 is 19 amino acids long. Here the CDR3 reads CASSQEEGGQGNYNSPLHF. DNA of the CDR3: TGCGCCAGCAGCCAAGAGGAGGGAGGACAGGGAAACTATAATTCACCCCTCCACTTT.

The chain carries TRBV7-2 and TRBJ2-2; no definite D call. V lost 2 bases and J lost 5, with 9 bases in between. Germline lookup yields CDR1 SGHTA and CDR2 FQGNSA. The CDR3 is 14 amino acids. In nucleotides, the CDR3 is TGTGCCAGCAGCTTAACCAGATCGACCGGGGAGCTGTTTTTT. It encodes CASSLTRSTGELFF.

This clone turned up a few times. The chain couples TRBV29-1 to TRBJ2-3; 7 positions agree with TRBD1. The trim removed 4 bases at V and 3 bases at J, leaving 13 bases unmatched. From germline, CDR1 is SQVTM and CDR2 ANQGSEA. The CDR3 consists of 16 residues. Written as DNA, the CDR3 is TGCAGCGTTGGGATCGGAGGACAGGCTCCAACAGATACGCAGTATTTT. It is translated as CSVGIGGQAPTDTQYF.

The sample holds a few counts of this clone. V is TRBV19 and J is TRBJ1-5; D remains unclear. This CDR3 has 15 amino acids. The V and J ends lost 4 bases and 7 bases respectively, with 17 bases between them. The germline V gene encodes CDR1 LNHDA and CDR2 SQIVND (reference sequence). The CDR3 DNA reads as TGTGCCAGTAGTAGGGGTGCAAGCTTTGGCCAGCCCCAGCATTTT. The encoded protein is CASSRGASFGQPQHF.

The chain employs TRBV5-1 and TRBJ2-3; D tentatively reads TRBD1 or TRBD2 (6 bases each). V shed 1 base and J shed 5 bases, with 17 bases lying between them. CDR3 length equals 16 residues. Germline V CDR1 and CDR2: SGHRS, YFSETQ. In DNA, the CDR3 is TGCGCCAGCAGCTTGATCGTCGGGGGCGCGGAAGATACGCAGTATTTT. Translating gives CASSLIVGGAEDTQYF.

The V call is TRBV4-3, the J call TRBJ2-1, with 8 bases identical to TRBD2. Trimming took 1 base from V and 9 from J; bases not matched to a gene: 11. Germline V CDR1 and CDR2: LGHNA, YSLEER. CDR3 length: 16 residues. Here the CDR3 DNA reads TGCGCCAGCAGCCAAGGTTGGCGGGGGGCCTTTTCTGAGCAGTTCTTC. Protein product: CASSQGWRGAFSEQFF.

The rearrangement joins TRBV4-2 to TRBJ2-2; 7 bases are shared with TRBD1. The V and J ends lost 2 bases and 0 bases, in that order; junction bases with no gene match: 6. The CDR3 is 17 residues long. In germline, CDR1 is LGHNA, CDR2 YNFKEQ. CDR3 nucleotides: TGTGCCAGCAGCCAACTGAAAGGGGGCGCGAACACCGGGGAGCTGTTTTTT. It codes for CASSQLKGGANTGELFF.

The V and J genes are TRBV19 and TRBJ2-2; D is possibly TRBD1 or TRBD2 (5 bases each). With 5 bases removed from V and 0 bases from J, the gap between germline ends came to 10 bases. CDR3 length: 15 residues. Germline CDR1 LNHDA, CDR2 SQIVND (reference sequence). In DNA, the CDR3 is TGTGCCAGTAGTTGGGACCTCACGAACACCGGGGAGCTGTTTTTT. This codes for CASSWDLTNTGELFF.

The V gene is TRBV15, the J gene TRBJ1-2; D is uncertain. This CDR3 region has 15 residues. Germline V CDR1 and CDR2: LNHNV, YYDKDF (reference sequence). V lost 5 bases and J 2 bases, leaving 15 bases between the germline ends. The DNA for the CDR3 is TGTGCCACCAGCTCGGAAAGGGTCCCGAACTATGGCTACACCTTC. Its translation is CATSSERVPNYGYTF.

Here the CDR3 DNA reads TGTGCCAGCAGAGGGGGGGGCGCGAGTGGCTACACCTTC. Amino acid sequence: CASRGGGASGYTF. The rearrangement uses TRBV6-5 and TRBJ1-2; possible D gene TRBD1, 6 bases. This CDR3 has 13 residues. V lost 6 bases and J 7 bases, leaving 15 bases between the germline ends. Germline CDR1 MNHEY, CDR2 SVGAGI.

This chain connects TRBV14 to TRBJ2-7, with TRBD1 identical over 9 bases. The germline CDR1 and CDR2 sequences are SGHDN and FVKESK. CDR3 size: 16 residues. Trimming at V came to 0 bases and at J to 6 bases, leaving 9 bases not matched to a gene. CDR3 nucleotides: TGTGCCAGCAGCCAAGATTCAGGGACAGGGAAGGGCGAGCAGTACTTC. It encodes CASSQDSGTGKGEQYF.

The V and J genes are TRBV2 and TRBJ2-2; D may be TRBD2 (5 bases). The germline V gene encodes CDR1 SNHLY and CDR2 FYNNEI. The CDR3 is 15 amino acids. Trimming removed 0 bases from V and 3 bases from J, with 8 bases in between. The CDR3 spells CASSEAGLHTGELFF. DNA of the CDR3: TGTGCCAGCAGTGAAGCTGGACTCCACACCGGGGAGCTGTTTTTT. The full variable domain, its missing parts supplied by reference TRBV2 and TRBJ2-2, is EPEVTQTPSHQVTQMGQEVILRCVPISNHLYFYWYRQILGQKVEFLVSFYNNEISEKSEIFDDQFSVERPDGSNFTLKIRSTKLEDSAMYFCASSEAGLHTGELFFGEGSRLTVL.

In its sample, this clone was seen a few times. The V and J genes are TRBV7-8 and TRBJ2-7; TRBD2 agrees at 9 bases. CDR3 size: 16 residues. Germline trimming cut 3 bases from V and 4 bases from J; bases unmatched to any gene: 10. The germline V gene encodes CDR1 SGHVS and CDR2 FQNEAQ. The CDR3 here is CASSFTIAGEQYEQYF. In DNA form, the CDR3 reads TGTGCCAGCAGCTTTACCATAGCGGGGGAGCAATACGAGCAGTACTTC. The variable domain in full, completed from reference TRBV7-8 and TRBJ2-7, reads GAGVSQSPRYKVAKRGQDVALRCDPISGHVSLFWYQQALGQGPEFLTYFQNEAQLDKSGLPSDRFFAERPEGSVSTLKIQRTQQEDSAVYLCASSFTIAGEQYEQYFGPGTRLTVT.

Here the CDR3 DNA reads TGTGCCAGTATGACCGGGACAGCGAATGAAAAACTGTTTTTT. This gives the protein CASMTGTANEKLFF. The genes are TRBV7-9 and TRBJ1-4, with 7 bases that match TRBD1. V lost 9 bases to trimming and J lost 5 bases; unmatched junction nucleotides: 9. The CDR3 runs 14 residues. Germline CDR1 SEHNR, CDR2 FQNEAQ (reference sequence).

The chain is built from TRBV4-2 and TRBJ2-5; 7 bases map to TRBD2. Trimming removed 2 bases from V and 5 bases from J; junction bases left unmatched: 11. CDR1 LGHNA and CDR2 YNFKEQ come from the germline V gene. The CDR3 sequence is 16 residues long. The CDR3 region is CASSQSGGGAVETQYF. The CDR3 region has the DNA TGTGCCAGCAGCCAAAGCGGCGGGGGAGCTGTCGAGACCCAGTACTTC.

This chain links TRBV15 with TRBJ1-4; D is possibly TRBD1 (5 bases). Germline assignment: CDR1 LNHNV and CDR2 YYDKDF (reference sequence). V shed 5 bases and J shed 3 bases, with 10 bases lying between them. The CDR3 runs to 14 residues. Here the CDR3 reads CATSPGGANEKLFF. CDR3 nucleotide sequence: TGTGCCACCAGCCCGGGGGGGGCTAATGAAAAACTGTTTTTT. The full variable domain, completed using reference TRBV15 and TRBJ1-4, is DAMVIQNPRYQVTQFGKPVTLSCSQTLNHNVMYWYQQKSSQAPKLLFHYYDKDFNNEADTPDNFQSRRPNTSFCFLDIRSPGLGDTAMYLCATSPGGANEKLFFGSGTQLSVL.

This clone occurred a few times. This rearrangement joins TRBV6-6 to TRBJ2-4, with TRBD1 matching 7 bases. In germline, CDR1 is MNHNY, CDR2 SVGAGI (reference sequence). This CDR3 is 14 amino acids long. Trimming removed 6 bases from V and 1 base from J; junction bases left unmatched: 3. CDR3 nucleotides: TGTGCCAGCAGACCACAGGGGGCCAAAAACATTCAGTACTTC. This codes for CASRPQGAKNIQYF.

The chain has TRBV5-1 and TRBJ1-5; 10 bases are a match to TRBD1. Germline V gene sequence: CDR1 SGHRS, CDR2 YFSETQ. This CDR3 region has 14 residues. V was pared by 4 bases and J by 7 bases, with 5 bases of the junction left unmatched. The CDR3 sequence is CASSGGTGDQPQHF. CDR3 nucleotides: TGCGCCAGCAGCGGCGGGACAGGGGACCAGCCCCAGCATTTT. The whole variable domain, remainder taken from reference TRBV5-1 and TRBJ1-5, is KAGVTQTPRYLIKTRGQQVTLSCSPISGHRSVSWYQQTPGQGLQFLFEYFSETQRNKGNFPGRFSGRQFSNSRSEMNVSTLELGDSALYLCASSGGTGDQPQHFGDGTRLSIL.

The V and J genes are TRBV6-6 and TRBJ2-3, with D hard to call. V lost 5 bases and J lost 4, with 16 bases in between. The germline CDR1 and CDR2 sequences are MNHNY and SVGAGI (reference sequence). CDR3 size: 15 residues. CDR3 amino acids: CASSQLVVPSDTQYF. The DNA of the CDR3 is TGTGCCAGCAGTCAGCTAGTAGTACCCTCAGATACGCAGTATTTT.

V usage is TRBV4-2 and J usage is TRBJ2-3, with 7 bases aligning to TRBD1. V gave up 0 bases and J gave up 6 bases; unmatched junction bases: 6. This CDR3 spans 15 amino acids. Germline V gene lookup returns CDR1 LGHNA and CDR2 YNFKEQ. CDR3 nucleotides: TGTGCCAGCAGCCAAGAAGGGGGCGACCCCGATACGCAGTATTTT. The encoded protein is CASSQEGGDPDTQYF.

This clone was found once. The V and J genes are TRBV29-1 and TRBJ2-3, with D maybe TRBD2 (6 bases). The CDR3 contains 16 residues. The V end lost 2 bases, the J end lost 7 bases, and 22 bases lay between the germline ends. Germline V CDR1 and CDR2: SQVTM, ANQGSEA. The CDR3 bases are TGCAGCGTTGAACTCCTTTCTGGGACTGCAAGCTATACGCAGTATTTT. It is translated as CSVELLSGTASYTQYF.

This rearrangement joins TRBV7-2 to TRBJ1-6, with a possible D match to TRBD1 (5 bases). V gave up 4 bases and J gave up 8 bases, with 9 bases separating them. Per germline, CDR1 SGHTA and CDR2 FQGNSA. The CDR3 runs 13 residues. The CDR3 region has the DNA TGTGCCAGCAGCTCCGGGGGGGATTCACCCCTCCACTTT. Translation gives CASSSGGDSPLHF.

The V gene is TRBV7-9, the J gene TRBJ2-3; 7 bases match TRBD2. The CDR3 consists of 11 residues. The ends lost 11 bases at V and 6 bases at J; junction bases unmatched: 5. Germline V gene sequence: CDR1 SEHNR, CDR2 FQNEAQ (reference sequence). CDR3 nucleotide sequence: TGTGCCGCAACTAGCGCGGATACGCAGTATTTT. Amino acid sequence: CAATSADTQYF.